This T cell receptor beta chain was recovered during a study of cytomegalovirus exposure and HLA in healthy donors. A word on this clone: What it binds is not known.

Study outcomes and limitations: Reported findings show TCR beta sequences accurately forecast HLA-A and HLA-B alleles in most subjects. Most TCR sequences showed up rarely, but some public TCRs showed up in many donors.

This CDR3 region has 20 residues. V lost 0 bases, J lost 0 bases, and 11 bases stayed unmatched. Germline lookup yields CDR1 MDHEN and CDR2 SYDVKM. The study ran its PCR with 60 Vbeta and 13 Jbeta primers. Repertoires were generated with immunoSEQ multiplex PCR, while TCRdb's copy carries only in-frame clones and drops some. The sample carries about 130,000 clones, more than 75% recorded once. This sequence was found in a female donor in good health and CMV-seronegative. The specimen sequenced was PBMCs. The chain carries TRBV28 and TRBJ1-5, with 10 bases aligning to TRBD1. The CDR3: CASSLWGGTGALNSNQPQHF. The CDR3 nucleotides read TGTGCCAGCAGTTTATGGGGCGGGACAGGGGCTCTGAATAGCAATCAGCCCCAGCATTTT. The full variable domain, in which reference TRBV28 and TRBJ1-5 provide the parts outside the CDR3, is DVKVTQSSRYLVKRTGEKVFLECVQDMDHENMFWYRQDPGLGLRLIYFSYDVKMKEKGDIPEGYSVSREKKERFSLILESASTNQTSMYLCASSLWGGTGALNSNQPQHFGDGTRLSIL.